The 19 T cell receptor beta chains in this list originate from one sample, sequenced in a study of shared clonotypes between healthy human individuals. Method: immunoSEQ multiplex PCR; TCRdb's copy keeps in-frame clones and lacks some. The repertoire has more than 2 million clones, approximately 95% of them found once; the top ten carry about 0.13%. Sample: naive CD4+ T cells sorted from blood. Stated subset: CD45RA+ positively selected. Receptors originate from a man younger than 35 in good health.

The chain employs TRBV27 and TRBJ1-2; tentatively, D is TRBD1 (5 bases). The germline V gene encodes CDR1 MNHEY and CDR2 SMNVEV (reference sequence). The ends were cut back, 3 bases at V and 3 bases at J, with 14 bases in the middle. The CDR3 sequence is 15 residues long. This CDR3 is CASSLGTSGHYGYTF. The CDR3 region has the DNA TGTGCCAGCAGTTTGGGGACCTCGGGGCACTATGGCTACACCTTC.

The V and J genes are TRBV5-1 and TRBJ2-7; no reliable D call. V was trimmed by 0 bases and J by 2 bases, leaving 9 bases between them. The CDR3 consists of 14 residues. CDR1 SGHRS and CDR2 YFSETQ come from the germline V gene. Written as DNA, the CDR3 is TGCGCCAGCAGCTTGGATTCGGAACCCTACGAGCAGTACTTC. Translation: CASSLDSEPYEQYF.

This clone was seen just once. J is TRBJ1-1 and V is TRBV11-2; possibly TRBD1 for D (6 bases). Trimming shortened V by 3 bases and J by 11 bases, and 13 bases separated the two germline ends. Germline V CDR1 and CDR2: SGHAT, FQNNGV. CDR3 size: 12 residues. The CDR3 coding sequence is TGTGCCAGCAGCTTTCCCGGGACACGGGCTTTCTTT. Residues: CASSFPGTRAFF.

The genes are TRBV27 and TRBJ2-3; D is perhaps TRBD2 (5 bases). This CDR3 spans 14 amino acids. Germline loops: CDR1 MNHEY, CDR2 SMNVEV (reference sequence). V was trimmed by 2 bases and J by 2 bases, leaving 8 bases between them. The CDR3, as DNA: TGTGCCAGCAGTTTAAACGGGATCACAGATACGCAGTATTTT. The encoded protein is CASSLNGITDTQYF.

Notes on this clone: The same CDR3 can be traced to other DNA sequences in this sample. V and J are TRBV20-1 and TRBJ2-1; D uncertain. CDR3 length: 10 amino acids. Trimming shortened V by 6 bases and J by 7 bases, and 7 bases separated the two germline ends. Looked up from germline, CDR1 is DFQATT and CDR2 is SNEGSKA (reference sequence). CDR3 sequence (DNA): TGCAGTGCCGTGAATAATGAGCAGTTCTTC. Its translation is CSAVNNEQFF.

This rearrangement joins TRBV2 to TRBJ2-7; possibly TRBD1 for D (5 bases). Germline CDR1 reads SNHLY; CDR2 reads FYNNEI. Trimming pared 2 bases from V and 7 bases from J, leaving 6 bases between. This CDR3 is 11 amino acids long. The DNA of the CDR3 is TGTGCCAGCAGTGAAAACAGGGAGCAGTACTTC. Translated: CASSENREQYF.

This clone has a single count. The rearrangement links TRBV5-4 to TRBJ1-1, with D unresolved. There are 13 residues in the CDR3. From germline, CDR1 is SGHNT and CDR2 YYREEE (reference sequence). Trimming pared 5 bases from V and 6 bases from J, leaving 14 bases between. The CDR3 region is CASSVSGRAEAFF. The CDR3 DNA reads TGTGCCAGCAGTGTTTCGGGTAGGGCTGAAGCTTTCTTT.

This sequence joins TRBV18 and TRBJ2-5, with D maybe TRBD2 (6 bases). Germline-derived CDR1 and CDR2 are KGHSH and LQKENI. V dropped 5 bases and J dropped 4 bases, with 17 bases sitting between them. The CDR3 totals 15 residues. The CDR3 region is CASSTYGGVVETQYF. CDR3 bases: TGTGCCAGCTCAACCTATGGAGGGGTGGTAGAGACCCAGTACTTC.

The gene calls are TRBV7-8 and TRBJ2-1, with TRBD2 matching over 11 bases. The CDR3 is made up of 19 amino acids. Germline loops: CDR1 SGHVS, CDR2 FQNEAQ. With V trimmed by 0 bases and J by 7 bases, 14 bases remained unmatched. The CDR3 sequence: CASSLARIQLAGEGNEQFF. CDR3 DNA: TGTGCCAGCAGCTTAGCCCGAATACAACTAGCGGGAGAGGGTAATGAGCAGTTCTTC.

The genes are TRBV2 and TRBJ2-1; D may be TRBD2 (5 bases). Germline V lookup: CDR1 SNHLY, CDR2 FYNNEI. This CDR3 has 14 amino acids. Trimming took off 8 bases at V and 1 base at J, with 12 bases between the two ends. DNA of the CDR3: TGTGCCAGCTCGGGGTTTCGGTCCTACAATGAGCAGTTCTTC. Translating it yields CASSGFRSYNEQFF.

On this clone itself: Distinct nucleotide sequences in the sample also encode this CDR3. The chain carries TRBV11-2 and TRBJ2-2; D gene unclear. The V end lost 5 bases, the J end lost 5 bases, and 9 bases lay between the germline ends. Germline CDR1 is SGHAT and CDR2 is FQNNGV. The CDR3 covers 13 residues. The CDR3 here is CASSLVRTGELFF. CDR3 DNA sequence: TGTGCCAGCAGCCTGGTCCGGACCGGGGAGCTGTTTTTT.

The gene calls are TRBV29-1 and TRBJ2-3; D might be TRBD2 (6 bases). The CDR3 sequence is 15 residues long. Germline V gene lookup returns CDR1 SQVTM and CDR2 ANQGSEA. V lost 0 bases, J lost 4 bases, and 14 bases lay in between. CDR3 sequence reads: CSVEDPRRAADTQYF. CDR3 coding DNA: TGCAGCGTTGAAGACCCGCGGAGGGCCGCAGATACGCAGTATTTT.

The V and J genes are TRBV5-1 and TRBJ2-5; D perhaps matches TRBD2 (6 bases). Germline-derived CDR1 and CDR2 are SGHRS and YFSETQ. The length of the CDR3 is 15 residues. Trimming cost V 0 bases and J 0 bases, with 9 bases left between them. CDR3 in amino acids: CASSLALADQETQYF. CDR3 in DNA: TGCGCCAGCAGCTTGGCGTTAGCGGACCAAGAGACCCAGTACTTC. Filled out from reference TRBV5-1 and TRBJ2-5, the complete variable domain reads KAGVTQTPRYLIKTRGQQVTLSCSPISGHRSVSWYQQTPGQGLQFLFEYFSETQRNKGNFPGRFSGRQFSNSRSEMNVSTLELGDSALYLCASSLALADQETQYFGPGTRLLVL.

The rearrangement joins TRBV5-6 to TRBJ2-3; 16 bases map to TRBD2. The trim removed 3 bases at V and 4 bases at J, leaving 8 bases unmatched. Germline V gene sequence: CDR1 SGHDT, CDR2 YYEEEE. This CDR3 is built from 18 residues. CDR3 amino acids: CASSSGLAGGPGADTQYF. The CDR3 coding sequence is TGTGCCAGCAGCTCGGGACTAGCGGGAGGGCCGGGGGCAGATACGCAGTATTTT. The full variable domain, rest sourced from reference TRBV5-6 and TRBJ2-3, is DAGVTQSPTHLIKTRGQQVTLRCSPKSGHDTVSWYQQALGQGPQFIFQYYEEEERQRGNFPDRFSGHQFPNYSSELNVNALLLGDSALYLCASSSGLAGGPGADTQYFGPGTRLTVL.

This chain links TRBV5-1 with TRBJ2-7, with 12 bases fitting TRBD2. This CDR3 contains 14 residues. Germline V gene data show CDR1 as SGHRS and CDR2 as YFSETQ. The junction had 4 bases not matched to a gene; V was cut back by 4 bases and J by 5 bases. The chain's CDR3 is CASSPLAGGNEQYF. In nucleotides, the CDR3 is TGCGCCAGCAGCCCACTAGCGGGAGGCAACGAGCAGTACTTC.

CDR3 DNA: TGCGCCAGCAGCCAAGAGCGGGGGGACTACAATGAGCAGTTCTTC. Its translation: CASSQERGDYNEQFF. The chain uses TRBV4-1 and TRBJ2-1; TRBD2 aligns across 8 bases. J was trimmed by 3 bases and V by 0 bases; bases with no gene match: 1. This CDR3 is 15 amino acids long. Germline lookup yields CDR1 MGHRA and CDR2 YSYEKL.

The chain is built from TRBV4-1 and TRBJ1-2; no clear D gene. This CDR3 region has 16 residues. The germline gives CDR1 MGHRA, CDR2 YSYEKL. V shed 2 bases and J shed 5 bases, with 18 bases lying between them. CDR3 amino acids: CASSQPPSRGPYGYTF. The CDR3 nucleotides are TGCGCCAGCAGCCAACCTCCCAGTCGCGGGCCGTATGGCTACACCTTC.

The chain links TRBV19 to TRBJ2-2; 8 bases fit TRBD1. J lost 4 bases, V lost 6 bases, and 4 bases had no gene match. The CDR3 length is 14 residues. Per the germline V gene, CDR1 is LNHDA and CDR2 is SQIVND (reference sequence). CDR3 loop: CASRPGGGTGELFF. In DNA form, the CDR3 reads TGTGCCAGTAGACCAGGGGGCGGCACCGGGGAGCTGTTTTTT.

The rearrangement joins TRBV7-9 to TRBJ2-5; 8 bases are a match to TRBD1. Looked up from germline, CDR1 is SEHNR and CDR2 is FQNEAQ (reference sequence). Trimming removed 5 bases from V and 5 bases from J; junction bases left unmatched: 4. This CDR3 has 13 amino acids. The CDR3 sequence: CASSPNRGETQYF. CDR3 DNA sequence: TGTGCCAGCAGCCCGAACAGGGGGGAGACCCAGTACTTC.